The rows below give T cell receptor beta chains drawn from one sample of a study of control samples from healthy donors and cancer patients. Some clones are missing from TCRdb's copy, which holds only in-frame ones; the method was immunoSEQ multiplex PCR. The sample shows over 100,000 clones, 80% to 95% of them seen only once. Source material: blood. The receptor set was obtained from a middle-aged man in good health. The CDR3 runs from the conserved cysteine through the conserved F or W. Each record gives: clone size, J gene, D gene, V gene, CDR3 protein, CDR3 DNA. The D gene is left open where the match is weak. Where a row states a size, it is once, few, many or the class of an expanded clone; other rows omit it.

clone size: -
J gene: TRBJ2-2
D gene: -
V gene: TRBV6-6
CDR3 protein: CASSYSGNSVSGELFF
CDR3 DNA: TGTGCCAGCAGTTACTCGGGAAATAGCGTGTCCGGGGAGCTGTTTTTT

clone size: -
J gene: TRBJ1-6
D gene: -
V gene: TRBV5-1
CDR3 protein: CASSKTTDSPLHF
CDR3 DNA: TGCGCCAGCAGCAAGACGACAGATTCACCCCTCCACTTT

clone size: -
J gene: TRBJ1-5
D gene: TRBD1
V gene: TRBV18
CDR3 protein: CASSPGQGANQPQHF
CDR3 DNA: TGTGCCAGCTCACCGGGACAGGGGGCCAATCAGCCCCAGCATTTT

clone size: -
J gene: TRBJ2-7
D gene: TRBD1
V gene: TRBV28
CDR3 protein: CASSLGGQAAYEQYF
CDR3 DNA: TGTGCCAGCAGTCTTGGCGGACAGGCAGCCTACGAGCAGTACTTC

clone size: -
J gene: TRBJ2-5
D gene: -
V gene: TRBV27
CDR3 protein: CASSISGTPYRQETQYF
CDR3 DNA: TGTGCCAGCAGCATATCGGGGACCCCTTACCGTCAGGAGACCCAGTACTTC

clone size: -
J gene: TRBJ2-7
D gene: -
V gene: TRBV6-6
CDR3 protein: CASTPTHGGEQYF
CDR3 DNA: TGTGCCAGCACCCCCACCCACGGGGGCGAGCAGTACTTC

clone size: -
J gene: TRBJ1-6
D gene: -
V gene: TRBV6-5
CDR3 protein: CASSPAGERNSPLHF
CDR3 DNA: TGTGCCAGCAGTCCGGCAGGGGAGCGGAATTCACCCCTCCACTTT

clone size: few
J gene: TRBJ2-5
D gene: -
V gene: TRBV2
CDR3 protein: CASSETETQYF
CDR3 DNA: TGTGCCAGCAGTGAGACGGAGACCCAGTACTTC

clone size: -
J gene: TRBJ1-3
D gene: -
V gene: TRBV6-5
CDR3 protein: CASRVWDDSGNTIYF
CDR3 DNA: TGTGCCAGCCGCGTTTGGGATGACTCTGGAAACACCATATATTTT

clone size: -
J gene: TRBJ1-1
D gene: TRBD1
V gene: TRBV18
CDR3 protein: CASSRGQGNTEAFF
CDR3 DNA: TGTGCCAGCTCACGGGGACAGGGGAACACTGAAGCTTTCTTT